Listed here is a single T cell receptor (beta chain). This CDR3 contains 14 residues. The V gene lost 2 bases and the J gene lost 2 bases, with 8 bases spanning the gap. Per germline, CDR1 MGHRA and CDR2 YSYEKL. These data come from a study of blood T cell repertoires in COVID-19. About the research overall: Researchers got acute and convalescent COVID-19 samples from the United States, Italy and Spain.

Assay used: immunoSEQ multiplex PCR; TCRdb lists only in-frame clones, some missing. Of around 210,000 clones listed, around 81% are singletons. A Seattle source enrolled patients during active infection and followed them longitudinally. Sequenced input: peripheral blood. The gene calls are TRBV4-1 and TRBJ2-3; D not certain. The receptor was derived from a man aged 60-69 years with COVID-19, enrolled during active disease. DNA for the CDR3: TGCGCCAGCAGCCAAATCCTCCTCACAGATACGCAGTATTTT. Its protein is CASSQILLTDTQYF.